One sample yielded the 24 T cell receptor beta chains listed below, sequenced in a study of T cells in Graves' hyperthyroidism and ophthalmopathy. Template material for amplifying TCR beta CDR3 regions consisted of RNA transcripts. The HTBI set primed first-round TCR CDR3 RT-PCR. MiXCR was run by TCRdb on the multiplex PCR reads, yielding one entry per CDR3 protein. The sample contains 200,000 to 250,000 distinct CDR3 sequences, about 17% of which appear only once. Input material: blood. The receptors shown here come from a woman aged 18-30 years with Graves' ophthalmopathy.

This clonotype was seen ten or more times. The chain has TRBV7-2 and TRBJ2-3, with TRBD1 as a possible D gene (5 bases). Germline V gene data show CDR1 as SGHTA and CDR2 as FQGNSA. V lost 5 bases to trimming and J lost 3 bases, with 15 bases between them. This CDR3 has 15 residues. CDR3 coding DNA: TGTGCCAGCAGCCACCAGGGCCCGAGGACAGATACGCAGTATTTT. Protein sequence: CASSHQGPRTDTQYF.

A few counts support this clonotype. The V gene is TRBV6-1, the J gene TRBJ2-1; the match to TRBD1 covers 7 bases. Germline V lookup: CDR1 MNHNS, CDR2 SASEGT. The length of the CDR3 is 13 residues. J gave up 5 bases and V 9 bases, and 7 bases lay outside the gene matches. CDR3 sequence: CASIPGQNNEQFF. DNA of the CDR3: TGTGCCAGTATACCGGGACAGAACAATGAGCAGTTCTTC.

This clonotype has ten or more counts. The chain couples TRBV11-3 to TRBJ1-1; D not resolved. The CDR3 is made up of 13 amino acids. In germline, CDR1 is SGHNT, CDR2 YENEEA. With 2 bases removed from V and 1 base from J, the gap between germline ends came to 5 bases. The CDR3 reads CASSLHRNTEAFF. CDR3 DNA: TGTGCCAGCAGCTTACACCGGAACACTGAAGCTTTCTTT. The full variable domain, in which reference TRBV11-3 and TRBJ1-1 provide the parts outside the CDR3, is EAGVVQSPRYKIIEKKQPVAFWCNPISGHNTLYWYLQNLGQGPELLIRYENEEAVDDSQLPKDRFSAERLKGVDSTLKIQPAELGDSAVYLCASSLHRNTEAFFGQGTRLTVV.

This clonotype was seen at least ten times. The genes are TRBV11-2 and TRBJ2-7; 8 bases fit TRBD2. This CDR3 region has 14 residues. J gave up 3 bases and V 5 bases, and 6 bases lay outside the gene matches. Germline assignment: CDR1 SGHAT and CDR2 FQNNGV. Here the CDR3 reads CASSTGLGGYEQYF. CDR3 bases: TGTGCCAGCAGCACGGGACTAGGAGGCTACGAGCAGTACTTC.

In its sample, this clonotype was seen many times. This chain connects TRBV20-1 to TRBJ1-6; no definite D call. The CDR3 spans 18 residues. Between the trimmed V and J ends, which lost 2 bases and 7 bases, there was a span of 24 bases. Germline CDR1 reads DFQATT; CDR2 reads SNEGSKA (reference sequence). CDR3: CSARSGYSAANRNSPLHF. Written as DNA, the CDR3 is TGCAGTGCTAGAAGCGGGTATTCGGCAGCGAATCGGAATTCACCCCTCCACTTT.

Points on this clonotype: A read error may explain this, as a much larger clone is one base away. V gene TRBV20-1 combines with J gene TRBJ2-7; 8 bases match TRBD2. The CDR3 contains 13 residues. Germline CDR1 reads DFQATT; CDR2 reads SNEGSKA (reference sequence). The CDR3 DNA sequence: TGCAGTGGCCTAGCGGGTACCTCCTACGGGCAGTACTTC. Amino acid sequence: CSGLAGTSYGQYF.

This clonotype showed up many times. V is TRBV4-1 and J is TRBJ2-2, with 7 bases identical to TRBD2. Germline trimming cut 4 bases from V and 3 bases from J; bases unmatched to any gene: 8. The CDR3 consists of 16 residues. Looked up from germline, CDR1 is MGHRA and CDR2 is YSYEKL. The CDR3 here is CASSRTGTTYTGELFF. CDR3 DNA: TGCGCCAGCAGCCGGACCGGGACTACCTACACCGGGGAGCTGTTTTTT.

This clonotype was counted many times. The chain employs TRBV6-1 and TRBJ2-1; D is perhaps TRBD2 (6 bases). V dropped 8 bases and J dropped 9 bases, with 26 bases sitting between them. CDR1 and CDR2 (germline): MNHNS, SASEGT. This CDR3 comprises 16 residues. The CDR3 DNA sequence: TGTGCCAGCGTACGTTTGGCGGGATCGGCCTCTGGTGAGCAGTTCTTC. This codes for CASVRLAGSASGEQFF.

This clonotype appeared many times. The genes are TRBV9 and TRBJ1-1, with TRBD1 identical over 7 bases. Germline V gene sequence: CDR1 SGDLS, CDR2 YYNGEE. V shed 0 bases and J 5 bases; nucleotides not matched to a gene: 4. The CDR3 is 14 residues long. Written as DNA, the CDR3 is TGTGCCAGCAGCGTAGGACAGGGTAGGACTGAAGCTTTCTTT. Translated: CASSVGQGRTEAFF.

This clonotype has more than one count but fewer than ten. The V gene is TRBV19, the J gene TRBJ1-2; D is possibly TRBD1 (6 bases). V was shortened by 7 bases and J by 4 bases, with 13 bases between the two germline ends. Germline CDR1 is LNHDA and CDR2 is SQIVND (reference sequence). The CDR3 runs 13 residues. CDR3 residues: CASTGAPLYGYTF. CDR3 DNA: TGTGCCAGTACAGGGGCCCCCCTCTATGGCTACACCTTC.

Points on this clonotype: Possible read error: a much larger clone is one base away. This likely comes from a read error, as the CDR3 has no conserved phenylalanine or tryptophan at its end. The J gene is TRBJ1-1, the V gene TRBV20-1, with D perhaps TRBD1 (5 bases). Per germline, CDR1 DFQATT and CDR2 SNEGSKA (reference sequence). Trimming stripped 3 bases from V and 4 bases from J, with 9 bases between. CDR3 length: 12 amino acids. CDR3 DNA sequence: TGCAGTGCTAGTGAGGGGACCACTGAAGCTTTCTCT. It specifies CSASEGTTEAFS.

This clonotype has ten or more counts. J is TRBJ1-1 and V is TRBV10-3, with 11 bases identical to TRBD1. The CDR3 is made up of 16 amino acids. Trimming at V came to 3 bases and at J to 4 bases, leaving 7 bases not matched to a gene. Per the germline V gene, CDR1 is ENHRY and CDR2 is SYGVKD. CDR3 region: CAISDHPGTGGTEAFF. In nucleotides, the CDR3 is TGTGCCATCAGTGATCACCCCGGGACAGGGGGCACTGAAGCTTTCTTT.

The chain is built from TRBV28 and TRBJ2-7; D uncertain. V was cut by 7 bases and J by 1 base, with 11 bases left in between. CDR3 length: 13 residues. From germline, CDR1 is MDHEN and CDR2 SYDVKM. The CDR3 sequence is CASMVGGSYEQYF. The CDR3 nucleotides are TGTGCCAGCATGGTAGGTGGATCCTACGAGCAGTACTTC.

This clonotype was detected many times. The CDR3 bases are TGTGCCAGCAGTTACCCCATCTTGGGGGCAGGCTACGAGCAGTACTTC. Protein sequence: CASSYPILGAGYEQYF. The genes are TRBV6-2 or TRBV6-3 and TRBJ2-7; tentatively, D is TRBD1 (6 bases). The germline gives CDR1 MNHEY, CDR2 SVGEGT. The CDR3 runs to 16 residues. V dropped 2 bases and J dropped 3 bases, with 17 bases sitting between them.

In this sample, this clonotype turned up many times. This sequence joins TRBV27 and TRBJ2-1, with a weak D call TRBD2 (5 bases). V was shortened by 6 bases and J by 8 bases, with 26 bases between the two germline ends. Germline V lookup: CDR1 MNHEY, CDR2 SMNVEV (reference sequence). CDR3 length: 17 amino acids. In DNA form, the CDR3 reads TGTGCCAGCAGGGGGTTGGCTAGCAGGAGGTCTGTGGATGAGCAGTTCTTC. Its protein product is CASRGLASRRSVDEQFF.

This clonotype was counted ten times or more. The V gene is TRBV7-8, the J gene TRBJ2-1; D not certain. V was clipped by 5 bases and J by 0 bases, with 23 bases between them. CDR1 and CDR2 from the germline V gene are SGHVS and FQNEAQ. The CDR3 is 19 amino acids. CDR3 coding DNA: TGTGCCAGCAGCCCAAGAACCTTTGGACGGGCCAGCTCCTACAATGAGCAGTTCTTC. It yields the protein CASSPRTFGRASSYNEQFF.

This clonotype was recorded at least ten times. The gene calls are TRBV11-3 and TRBJ1-1; D might be TRBD1 (5 bases). Germline-derived CDR1 and CDR2 are SGHNT and YENEEA. V was shortened by 5 bases and J by 7 bases, with 17 bases between the two germline ends. CDR3 length equals 14 residues. For the CDR3, the DNA is TGTGCCAGCAGCGGAATTGCAGGGCGCGGTGAAGCTTTCTTT. This gives the protein CASSGIAGRGEAFF.

The chain has TRBV19 and TRBJ1-6; no firm D call. Germline CDR1 reads LNHDA; CDR2 reads SQIVND (reference sequence). Trimming took off 0 bases at V and 4 bases at J, with 4 bases between the two ends. The CDR3 is 14 amino acids. Here the CDR3 reads CASSIEPYNSPLHF. The CDR3 region has the DNA TGTGCCAGTAGTATAGAGCCGTATAATTCACCCCTCCACTTT.

This clonotype has at least ten counts. This chain joins TRBV12-3 or TRBV12-4 and TRBJ2-2, with 15 bases identical to TRBD2. The V and J ends lost 3 bases and 6 bases, in that order; junction bases with no gene match: 17. This CDR3 has 21 amino acids. The CDR3 spells CASSFRTSGRALERVAGELFF. The DNA of the CDR3 is TGTGCCAGCAGTTTCCGGACTAGCGGGAGGGCCCTTGAGAGGGTCGCCGGGGAGCTGTTTTTT.

This clonotype came up many times. This sequence joins TRBV20-1 and TRBJ2-3, with 9 bases identical to TRBD2. J lost 3 bases, V lost 3 bases, and 4 bases had no gene match. Germline V gene data show CDR1 as DFQATT and CDR2 as SNEGSKA (reference sequence). The CDR3 covers 14 residues. CDR3 residues: CSASSSGRTDTQYF. The DNA for the CDR3 is TGCAGTGCTAGTTCCAGCGGGAGGACAGATACGCAGTATTTT.

This clonotype was detected only a few times. A much larger clone differs from this one at a single base, so this may be a read error. This rearrangement joins TRBV5-1 to TRBJ2-1; D is tentatively TRBD1 or TRBD2 (5 bases each). V shed 0 bases and J shed 1 base, with 8 bases lying between them. CDR3 size: 15 residues. CDR1 SGHRS and CDR2 YFSETQ come from the germline V gene. CDR3 sequence reads: CASSLGGGSYNEQFF. CDR3 bases: TGCGCCAGCAGCTTGGGGGGCGGGTCCTACAATGAGCAGTTCTTC.

This clonotype was counted ten times or more. This chain joins TRBV2 and TRBJ2-2; D gene uncertain. From germline, CDR1 is SNHLY and CDR2 FYNNEI. The CDR3 is made up of 15 amino acids. V lost 4 bases, J lost 0 bases, and 9 bases lay in between. The CDR3 is CASSAMGTNTGELFF. For the CDR3, the DNA is TGTGCCAGCAGTGCGATGGGAACGAACACCGGGGAGCTGTTTTTT.

In the case of this clonotype: A read error may produce the germline difference seen at one junction end. V gene TRBV11-3 combines with J gene TRBJ2-1; 7 bases fit TRBD2. Looked up from germline, CDR1 is SGHNT and CDR2 is YENEEA. The CDR3 has 16 residues. CDR3 loop: CASSSAQGGVSNERFF. The CDR3 DNA sequence: TGTGCCAGCAGCTCCGCCCAGGGAGGGGTCTCGAATGAGCGGTTCTTC.

This clonotype was observed many times. V and J are TRBV7-9 and TRBJ2-2; 11 bases fit TRBD2. Germline V gene lookup returns CDR1 SEHNR and CDR2 FQNEAQ (reference sequence). This CDR3 comprises 17 residues. The junction had 9 bases not matched to a gene; V was cut back by 5 bases and J by 4 bases. Written as DNA, the CDR3 is TGTGCCAGCAGCCCAGGCACTAGCGGGAGAGGCACCGGGGAGCTGTTTTTT. This translates into CASSPGTSGRGTGELFF.